This T cell receptor beta chain was sequenced for a study of blood T cell repertoires in COVID-19. Turning to the study itself: COVID-19 samples, acute and convalescent, were from the United States, Italy and Spain. PBMCs, B-cell-depleted T cells, or T cells were the source of the cDNA or gDNA that made up the material.

Source study methods: Counts of nucleated cells, estimated from reference gene primer amplification, were obtained. Method: immunoSEQ multiplex PCR; TCRdb's copy keeps in-frame clones and lacks some. The V and J calls and the clone size are those of that table, but D and trimming were determined from the DNA. Of about 70,000 clones in the sample, 70% to 90% were seen once. CDR3 length equals 15 residues. V was cut by 6 bases and J by 2 bases, with 14 bases left in between. The germline V gene encodes CDR1 SNHLY and CDR2 FYNNEI. The material sequenced was peripheral blood. This TCR came from a woman aged 55-69 years with acute or convalescent COVID-19. This rearrangement joins TRBV2 to TRBJ1-3; the D gene is possibly TRBD1 (6 bases). The chain's CDR3 is CASRTNTGTGNTIYF. CDR3 DNA sequence: TGTGCCAGCAGGACTAACACAGGGACTGGAAACACCATATATTTT.